The 16 T cell receptor beta chains below come from one sample, sequenced in a study of T cell changes during pregnancy in multiple sclerosis. Measured with immunoSEQ multiplex PCR; TCRdb has only the in-frame clones, and not every one. The repertoire has over 35,000 clones, about nine tenths of them found once; the top ten carry approximately 0.49%. This sample comprised CD4+ T cells from peripheral blood mononuclear cells, obtained in the first trimester of pregnancy. These receptors came from a female donor in good health, enrolled as a control in a pregnancy study.

The chain uses TRBV29-1 and TRBJ2-7; 9 bases are a match to TRBD1. From germline, CDR1 is SQVTM and CDR2 ANQGSEA. V was pared by 6 bases and J by 1 base, with 13 bases of the junction left unmatched. The CDR3 covers 16 residues. This chain's CDR3 is CSVQLRGQGGSYEQYF. CDR3 nucleotides: TGCAGCGTCCAGTTGCGGGGACAGGGCGGTTCCTACGAGCAGTACTTC.

This clone was detected only a few times. The V gene is TRBV4-3, the J gene TRBJ1-1, with unresolved D. CDR1 is LGHNA, CDR2 YSLEER, per germline. V shed 0 bases and J shed 10 bases, with 15 bases lying between them. The CDR3 spans 14 residues. CDR3 nucleotide sequence: TGCGCCAGCAGCCAAGATCTTATGTCGGGTGGAGCTTTCTTT. Translated: CASSQDLMSGGAFF.

This clone was observed once. The V and J genes are TRBV14 and TRBJ1-4, with D possibly matching TRBD1 (5 bases). The CDR3 is 16 residues long. The V gene lost 6 bases and the J gene lost 8 bases, with 22 bases spanning the gap. Germline V gene lookup returns CDR1 SGHDN and CDR2 FVKESK. The CDR3 region has the DNA TGTGCCAGCAGACCTACAGAGGGAGGGGCGAACGAAAAACTGTTTTTT. Translating it yields CASRPTEGGANEKLFF.

J is TRBJ2-7 and V is TRBV7-3; TRBD2 might be the D (5 bases). Per the germline V gene, CDR1 is SGHTA and CDR2 is FQGTGA. The CDR3 is made up of 14 amino acids. Trimming removed 5 bases at V and 5 bases at J, with 16 bases between. The CDR3 protein is CASSMGHLGDEQYF. The CDR3, as DNA: TGTGCCAGCAGCATGGGTCACTTGGGAGACGAGCAGTACTTC.

The CDR3: CASSDSRWQGITEAFF. The CDR3 bases are TGTGCCAGCAGTGATTCACGTTGGCAGGGGATCACTGAAGCTTTCTTT. The chain joins TRBV2 to TRBJ1-1; D is possibly TRBD1 (6 bases). V lost 3 bases, J lost 4 bases, and 18 bases lay in between. The CDR3 contains 16 residues. In germline, CDR1 is SNHLY, CDR2 FYNNEI.

V usage is TRBV28 and J usage is TRBJ2-7; D perhaps matches TRBD2 (5 bases). Germline CDR1 is MDHEN and CDR2 is SYDVKM. Trimming stripped 7 bases from V and 3 bases from J, with 13 bases between. The CDR3 has 13 amino acids. CDR3 amino acids: CASTPRRNYEQYF. For the CDR3, the DNA is TGTGCCAGCACCCCCAGGAGGAACTACGAGCAGTACTTC.

The V gene is TRBV4-3, the J gene TRBJ2-3; perhaps TRBD2 as D (6 bases). There are 16 residues in the CDR3. V lost 3 bases, J lost 6 bases, and 19 bases lay in between. CDR1 is LGHNA and CDR2 is YSLEER in the germline V gene. The DNA of the CDR3 is TGCGCCAGCAGCCAGCTTGCTAGCGCCCAAGGGGATACGCAGTATTTT. It codes for CASSQLASAQGDTQYF.

The chain is built from TRBV4-3 and TRBJ1-2; 9 nucleotides align to TRBD1. This CDR3 spans 17 amino acids. Germline trimming cut 4 bases from V and 2 bases from J; bases unmatched to any gene: 11. Looked up from germline, CDR1 is LGHNA and CDR2 is YSLEER. For the CDR3, the DNA is TGCGCCAGCAGCCCACAGGGGGCGCAAAGGACCAACTATGGCTACACCTTC. Its protein is CASSPQGAQRTNYGYTF.

This chain connects TRBV11-2 to TRBJ1-3; no reliable D call. Trimming stripped 3 bases from V and 7 bases from J, with 19 bases between. This CDR3 is built from 16 residues. Germline values: CDR1 SGHAT, CDR2 FQNNGV. Here the CDR3 reads CASSFLAGEGRNTIYF. For the CDR3, the DNA is TGTGCCAGCAGCTTTCTCGCCGGGGAGGGTCGCAACACCATATATTTT.

This rearrangement joins TRBV6-1 to TRBJ2-5, with D perhaps TRBD2 (5 bases). V dropped 4 bases and J dropped 2 bases, with 11 bases sitting between them. The germline V gene has CDR1 MNHNS and CDR2 SASEGT. This CDR3 region has 14 residues. The CDR3 region has the DNA TGTGCCAGCAGTGGGTCGGGCGGGCAAGAGACCCAGTACTTC. Translating it yields CASSGSGGQETQYF.

This chain joins TRBV5-1 and TRBJ2-2, with 8 bases lining up with TRBD1. Trimming removed 6 bases from V and 7 bases from J; junction bases left unmatched: 8. The germline gives CDR1 SGHRS, CDR2 YFSETQ. This CDR3 is built from 14 residues. The chain's CDR3 is CASNAGGQGGELFF. CDR3 in DNA: TGCGCCAGCAATGCAGGGGGCCAGGGCGGGGAGCTGTTTTTT.

The chain is built from TRBV5-4 and TRBJ2-5; TRBD2 matches at 16 bases. V was clipped by 4 bases and J by 1 base; unmatched bases: 4. Germline CDR1 and CDR2: SGHNT and YYREEE (reference sequence). This CDR3 has 17 residues. CDR3 amino acids: CASSPGLAGGPQETQYF. The DNA of the CDR3 is TGTGCCAGCAGCCCGGGACTAGCGGGGGGGCCCCAAGAGACCCAGTACTTC.

The chain carries TRBV6-5 and TRBJ1-3; tentatively, D is TRBD1 (6 bases). The CDR3 loop spans 15 amino acids. Germline CDR1 is MNHEY and CDR2 is SVGAGI. V was shortened by 2 bases and J by 0 bases, with 8 bases between the two germline ends. CDR3 coding DNA: TGTGCCAGCAGTTACAGGGGGAGCTCTGGAAACACCATATATTTT. Translation gives CASSYRGSSGNTIYF.

The chain links TRBV30 to TRBJ2-7, with D unresolved. There are 13 residues in the CDR3. CDR1 GTSNPN and CDR2 SVGIG come from the germline V gene (reference sequence). The V and J ends lost 1 base and 2 bases respectively, with 9 bases between them. The CDR3 bases are TGTGCCTGGAGTGGGGCAGGAACCTACGAGCAGTACTTC. Encoded protein: CAWSGAGTYEQYF.

The rearrangement links TRBV5-4 to TRBJ1-1; D is unresolved. Trimming shortened V by 4 bases and J by 1 base, and 11 bases separated the two germline ends. The CDR3 extends over 14 amino acids. Germline V gene data show CDR1 as SGHNT and CDR2 as YYREEE (reference sequence). CDR3 sequence: CASSTLTGNTEAFF. The CDR3, as DNA: TGTGCCAGCAGCACCCTGACGGGGAACACTGAAGCTTTCTTT.

V usage is TRBV5-1 and J usage is TRBJ2-7; possible D gene TRBD2, 5 bases. The CDR3 has 16 amino acids. Germline assignment: CDR1 SGHRS and CDR2 YFSETQ. Trimming removed 0 bases at V and 4 bases at J, with 17 bases between. The CDR3 sequence is CASSLGGGSPQYEQYF. Here the CDR3 DNA reads TGCGCCAGCAGCTTGGGGGGTGGGAGTCCCCAGTACGAGCAGTACTTC.